What follows are 6 T cell receptor beta chains derived from one specimen sequenced in a study of cytomegalovirus exposure and HLA in healthy donors. Primers: 60 Vbeta forward and 13 Jbeta reverse. The repertoire was sequenced with immunoSEQ multiplex PCR; TCRdb's copy has only in-frame clones and lacks some. Among more than 80,000 clones listed, 81% were seen once. The sample taken for sequencing was PBMCs. The receptors here all came from a girl aged 2 to 10 in good health and CMV-seropositive.

The rearrangement uses TRBV10-3 and TRBJ1-1, with D hard to call. There are 12 residues in the CDR3. Germline V gene sequence: CDR1 ENHRY, CDR2 SYGVKD. The ends were cut back, 5 bases at V and 5 bases at J, with 9 bases in the middle. The CDR3 nucleotides read TGTGCCATCAGTCGACTGTGGACTGAAGCTTTCTTT. Its protein is CAISRLWTEAFF.

The chain employs TRBV9 and TRBJ1-2, with D perhaps matching TRBD1 (6 bases). V lost 0 bases and J 0 bases, leaving 15 bases between the germline ends. Germline V gene data show CDR1 as SGDLS and CDR2 as YYNGEE. The CDR3 sequence is 17 residues long. The CDR3 protein is CASSVEGGVTANYGYTF. For the CDR3, the DNA is TGTGCCAGCAGCGTAGAAGGGGGGGTTACCGCTAACTATGGCTACACCTTC. The full variable domain, its missing parts supplied by reference TRBV9 and TRBJ1-2, is DSGVTQTPKHLITATGQRVTLRCSPRSGDLSVYWYQQSLDQGLQFLIQYYNGEERAKGNILERFSAQQFPDLHSELNLSSLELGDSALYFCASSVEGGVTANYGYTFGSGTRLTVV.

The chain is built from TRBV30 and TRBJ1-5, with D perhaps TRBD1 (6 bases). The CDR3 is 15 amino acids. Germline V gene lookup returns CDR1 GTSNPN and CDR2 SVGIG (reference sequence). Trimming shortened V by 5 bases and J by 5 bases, and 19 bases separated the two germline ends. The CDR3: CAWSEGVGDHQPQHF. The CDR3 nucleotides are TGTGCCTGGTCCGAGGGGGTGGGGGATCATCAGCCCCAGCATTTT. Complete variable domain (other parts from reference TRBV30 and TRBJ1-5): SQTIHQWPATLVQPVGSPLSLECTVEGTSNPNLYWYRQAAGRGLQLLFYSVGIGQISSEVPQNLSASRPQDRQFILSSKKLLLSDSGFYLCAWSEGVGDHQPQHFGDGTRLSIL.

This clone came up a few times. The chain joins TRBV29-1 to TRBJ2-7; TRBD1 matches at 12 bases. Losses at the gene ends were 5 bases for V and 4 bases for J; bases not matched to a gene: 3. Germline V gene data show CDR1 as SQVTM and CDR2 as ANQGSEA. The CDR3 consists of 13 residues. CDR3 DNA sequence: TGCAGCGTTACGGGACAGGGGGCTTACGAGCAGTACTTC. This encodes CSVTGQGAYEQYF.

The chain links TRBV19 to TRBJ2-1; no clear D gene. Germline CDR1 LNHDA, CDR2 SQIVND (reference sequence). The length of the CDR3 is 15 residues. V lost 7 bases to trimming and J lost 4 bases, with 17 bases between them. The CDR3 sequence is CASTPLLGWYNEQFF. The CDR3 DNA reads as TGTGCCAGTACTCCCCTGCTAGGATGGTACAATGAGCAGTTCTTC.

The rearrangement uses TRBV27 and TRBJ1-5, with a possible D match to TRBD1 (5 bases). The CDR3 is made up of 16 amino acids. Germline V gene data show CDR1 as MNHEY and CDR2 as SMNVEV (reference sequence). Trimming took 6 bases from V and 0 from J, leaving 15 bases between them. The CDR3 DNA sequence: TGTGCCAGCAGCCTTGGGGGGGGTTATAGCAATCAGCCCCAGCATTTT. Its translation is CASSLGGGYSNQPQHF.